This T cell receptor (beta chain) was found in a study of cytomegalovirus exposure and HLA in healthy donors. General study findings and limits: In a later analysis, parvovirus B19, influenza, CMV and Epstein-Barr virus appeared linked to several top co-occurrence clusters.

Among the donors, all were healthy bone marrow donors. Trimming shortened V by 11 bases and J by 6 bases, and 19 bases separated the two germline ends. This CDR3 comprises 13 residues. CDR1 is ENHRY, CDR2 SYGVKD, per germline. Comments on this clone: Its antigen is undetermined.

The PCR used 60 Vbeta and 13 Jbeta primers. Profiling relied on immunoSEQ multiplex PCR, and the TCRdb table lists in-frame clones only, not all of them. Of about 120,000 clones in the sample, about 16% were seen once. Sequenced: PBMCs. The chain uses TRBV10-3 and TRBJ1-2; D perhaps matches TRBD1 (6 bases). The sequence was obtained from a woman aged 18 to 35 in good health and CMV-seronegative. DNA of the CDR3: TGTGCCGCAGGGACACCCTTAGGACATGGCTACACCTTC. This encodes CAAGTPLGHGYTF.